This record concerns one T cell receptor beta chain sequence. This sample was included in a study of control samples from healthy donors and cancer patients. With V trimmed by 2 bases and J by 5 bases, 11 bases remained unmatched. Per germline, CDR1 SGHVS and CDR2 FQNEAQ. The CDR3 spans 17 residues. Using immunoSEQ multiplex PCR, the repertoire was profiled, and TCRdb retains in-frame clones only, with some absent. The data show around 180,000 clones, more than 85% seen once. The receptor's source is a woman aged 40 to 50 in good health. The chain links TRBV7-8 to TRBJ2-1, with TRBD2 matching over 8 bases. The specimen was blood. The chain's CDR3 is CASSLNLGGAGDNEQFF. CDR3 DNA: TGTGCCAGCAGCTTAAATCTTGGAGGAGCGGGGGACAATGAGCAGTTCTTC.